A single sample is the source of the 10 T cell receptor beta chains below, sequenced in a study of blood T cells in healthy people across ages. The second PCR ran about 6 to 12 cycles with a sample-barcoded 5' primer and J-beta primers. TCRdb analysed the 5' RACE reads with MiXCR anew, one entry per CDR3 protein. The table shows around 1.7 million distinct CDR3 sequences, with roughly 27% occurring only once. Specimen: blood. These receptors came from a woman in her thirties in good health.

The chain employs TRBV29-1 and TRBJ2-5; D is perhaps TRBD1 (6 bases). Germline CDR1 and CDR2: SQVTM and ANQGSEA. This CDR3 spans 15 amino acids. V lost 1 base, J lost 5 bases, and 17 bases lay in between. Here the CDR3 reads CSVEGRPGAPETQYF. The CDR3 nucleotides are TGCAGCGTTGAAGGTCGTCCAGGGGCGCCGGAGACCCAGTACTTC.

The chain employs TRBV7-6 and TRBJ2-3; 9 bases are shared with TRBD2. This CDR3 region has 14 residues. Germline V CDR1 and CDR2: SGHVS, FNYEAQ. The J segment lost 4 bases and the V segment lost 8 bases, leaving 7 bases of the junction unmatched. The CDR3 coding sequence is TGTGCCAGCGCGGGGGGGCCGAAGGCAGATACGCAGTATTTT. It encodes CASAGGPKADTQYF.

This clonotype was found many times. The junction departs from the called germline gene at one end, perhaps through a read error. The V and J genes are TRBV5-1 and TRBJ2-1, with TRBD2 matching over 14 bases. Germline V gene sequence: CDR1 SGHRS, CDR2 YFSETQ. The CDR3 runs 16 residues. CDR3 bases: TGTGCCAGCAGTCTCGGGACTAGCGGGAGTTACAATGAGCAGTTCTTC. Protein sequence: CASSLGTSGSYNEQFF.

This chain uses TRBV29-1 with TRBJ2-4; TRBD1 or TRBD2 may be the D gene (6 bases each). From germline, CDR1 is SQVTM and CDR2 ANQGSEA. The CDR3 sequence is 14 residues long. Trimming removed 6 bases at V and 2 bases at J, with 14 bases between. The CDR3 DNA is TGCAGCGTGAGGGGGGCAGGGACCAAAAACATTCAGTACTTC. This translates into CSVRGAGTKNIQYF.

This clonotype was counted a few times. This chain uses TRBV2 with TRBJ2-1, with 7 positions matching TRBD2. CDR1 and CDR2 (germline): SNHLY, FYNNEI. The CDR3 is 15 amino acids. Trimming removed 6 bases from V and 8 bases from J; junction bases left unmatched: 13. The CDR3: CASRPPSGLGDEQFF. The DNA for the CDR3 is TGTGCCAGCAGGCCTCCTAGCGGCCTTGGTGATGAGCAGTTCTTC.

Turning to this clonotype: One end of the junction is discordant with germline, which a read error may explain. The V call is TRBV27, the J call TRBJ1-2, with 12 bases that match TRBD1. This CDR3 spans 17 amino acids. Germline loops: CDR1 MNHEY, CDR2 SMNVEV (reference sequence). The CDR3: CTSSAIPGQGALHGYTF. In DNA, the CDR3 is TGTACCAGCAGTGCTATACCGGGACAGGGGGCTCTCCATGGCTACACCTTC.

This clonotype has ten or more counts. In DNA form, the CDR3 reads TGTGCCAGCAGCCCGACTCAGACAGCTAGAAATGAGCAGTTCTTC. It encodes CASSPTQTARNEQFF. The chain combines TRBV7-2 with TRBJ2-1; D possibly corresponds to TRBD1 (5 bases). Germline V CDR1 and CDR2: SGHTA, FQGNSA. Trimming stripped 5 bases from V and 7 bases from J, with 18 bases between. The CDR3 runs to 15 residues.

CDR3 sequence (DNA): TGTGCCAGCAGTGACCGGGACAGGGTTACTGAAGCTTTCTTT. It is translated as CASSDRDRVTEAFF. The J gene is TRBJ1-1, the V gene TRBV25-1; TRBD1 aligns across 9 bases. Germline lookup yields CDR1 MGHDK and CDR2 SYGVNS. J gave up 5 bases and V 3 bases, and 4 bases lay outside the gene matches. The CDR3 totals 14 residues.

This clonotype was seen a few times. The chain is built from TRBV12-3 or TRBV12-4 and TRBJ2-1, with 8 nucleotides matching TRBD1. CDR3 length: 17 residues. Losses at the gene ends were 5 bases for V and 1 base for J; bases not matched to a gene: 10. As DNA, the CDR3 is TGTGCCAGCAGTCCAGGGACAGGTGTGATATCCTACAATGAGCAGTTCTTC. Encoded protein: CASSPGTGVISYNEQFF.

This clonotype was seen at least ten times. This chain connects TRBV5-1 to TRBJ2-7, with 9 bases that match TRBD2. Germline values: CDR1 SGHRS, CDR2 YFSETQ. The CDR3 runs to 13 residues. Trimming cost V 5 bases and J 6 bases; bases outside gene matches: 6. CDR3: CASSSGLATEQYF. Written as DNA, the CDR3 is TGCGCCAGCAGTTCGGGACTAGCTACCGAGCAGTACTTC.